Detailed here is one T cell receptor beta chain. Antigen specificity is unknown. Libraries were made from TCR beta cDNA, and they carried unique molecular identifiers. Each batch of roughly 0.9 to 10 million T cells produced approximately 470,000 cDNA molecules. A single record per CDR3 protein comes from TCRdb applying MiXCR to the PCR reads. Of some 370,000 distinct CDR3 sequences listed, roughly 36% are singletons. The entry originates in a study of post-analysis software for immune sequencing data. Points from the study as a whole: Significantly decreased normalized Chao1 diversity was recorded for multiple sclerosis patients relative to controls. In patients, TRBV5-6, TRBV5-1 and TRBV20-1 belonged to four or five TRBV segments found more frequently than in controls.

V dropped 4 bases and J dropped 3 bases, with 22 bases sitting between them. The CDR3 spans 18 residues. In germline, CDR1 is SEHNR, CDR2 FQNEAQ (reference sequence). Sequencing used blood. V usage is TRBV7-9 and J usage is TRBJ2-1; possibly TRBD1 or TRBD2 for D (5 bases each). The clonotype was recovered from a girl aged 10 to 17 with multiple sclerosis. The CDR3 spells CASSSPSSGTQGYNEQFF. DNA of the CDR3: TGTGCCAGCAGCTCTCCCTCCAGTGGGACCCAAGGCTACAATGAGCAGTTCTTC.